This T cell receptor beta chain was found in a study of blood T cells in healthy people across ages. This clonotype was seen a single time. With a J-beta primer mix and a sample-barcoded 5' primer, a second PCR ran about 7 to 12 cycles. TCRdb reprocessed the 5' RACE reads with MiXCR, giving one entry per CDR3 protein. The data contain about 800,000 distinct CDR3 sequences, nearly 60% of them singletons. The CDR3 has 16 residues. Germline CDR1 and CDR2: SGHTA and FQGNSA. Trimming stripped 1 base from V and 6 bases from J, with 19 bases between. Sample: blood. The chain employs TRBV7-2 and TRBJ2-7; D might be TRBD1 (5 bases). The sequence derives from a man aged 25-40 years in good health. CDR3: CASSLDGEATGLEQYF. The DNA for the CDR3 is TGTGCCAGCAGCTTAGATGGCGAGGCTACAGGTCTCGAGCAGTACTTC.